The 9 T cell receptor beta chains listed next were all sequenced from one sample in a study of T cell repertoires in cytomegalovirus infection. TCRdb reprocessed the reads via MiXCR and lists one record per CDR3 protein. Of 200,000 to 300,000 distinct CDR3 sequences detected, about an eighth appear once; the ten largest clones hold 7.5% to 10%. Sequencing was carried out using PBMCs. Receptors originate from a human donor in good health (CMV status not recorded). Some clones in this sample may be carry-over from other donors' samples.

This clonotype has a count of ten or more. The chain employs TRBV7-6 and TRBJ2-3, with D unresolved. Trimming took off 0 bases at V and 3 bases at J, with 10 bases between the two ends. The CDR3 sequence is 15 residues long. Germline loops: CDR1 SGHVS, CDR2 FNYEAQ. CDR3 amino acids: CASSLAGLVTDTQYF. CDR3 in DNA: TGTGCCAGCAGCTTAGCGGGATTGGTAACAGATACGCAGTATTTT.

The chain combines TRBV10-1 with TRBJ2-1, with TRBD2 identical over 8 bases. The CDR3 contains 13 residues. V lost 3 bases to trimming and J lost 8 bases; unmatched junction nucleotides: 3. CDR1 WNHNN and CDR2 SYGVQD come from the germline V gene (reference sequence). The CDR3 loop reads CASSDLGLDEQFF. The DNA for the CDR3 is TGCGCCAGCAGTGATCTGGGACTAGATGAGCAGTTCTTC.

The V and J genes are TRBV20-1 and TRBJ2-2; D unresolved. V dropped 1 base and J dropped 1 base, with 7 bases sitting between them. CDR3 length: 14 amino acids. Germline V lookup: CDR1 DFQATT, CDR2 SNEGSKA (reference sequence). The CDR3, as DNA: TGCAGTGCTAGAGTTGGTGGGAACACCGGGGAGCTGTTTTTT. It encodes CSARVGGNTGELFF.

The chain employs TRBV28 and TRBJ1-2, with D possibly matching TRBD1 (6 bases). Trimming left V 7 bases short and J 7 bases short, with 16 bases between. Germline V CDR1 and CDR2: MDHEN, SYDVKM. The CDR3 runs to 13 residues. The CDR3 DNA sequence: TGTGCCAGCACTCGGGGGGGGCGGCCTGGCTACACCTTC. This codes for CASTRGGRPGYTF.

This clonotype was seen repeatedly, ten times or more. CDR3 coding DNA: TGTGCCAGTAGTATCCTGGCGGTCAATCAGCCCCAGCATTTT. This gives the protein CASSILAVNQPQHF. The chain couples TRBV19 to TRBJ1-5, with unresolved D. The CDR3 is 14 amino acids. V was clipped by 3 bases and J by 3 bases, with 9 bases between them. Germline V CDR1 and CDR2: LNHDA, SQIVND (reference sequence).

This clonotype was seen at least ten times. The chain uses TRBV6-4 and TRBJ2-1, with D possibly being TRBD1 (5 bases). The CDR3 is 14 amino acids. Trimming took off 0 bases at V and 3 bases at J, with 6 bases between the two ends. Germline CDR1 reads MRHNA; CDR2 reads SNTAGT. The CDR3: CASSDSTDYNEQFF. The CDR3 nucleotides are TGTGCCAGCAGTGACTCGACAGACTACAATGAGCAGTTCTTC.

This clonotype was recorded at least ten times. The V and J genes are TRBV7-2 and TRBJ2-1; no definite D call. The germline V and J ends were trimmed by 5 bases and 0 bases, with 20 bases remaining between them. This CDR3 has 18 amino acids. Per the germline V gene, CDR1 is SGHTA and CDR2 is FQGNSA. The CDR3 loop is CASSPQGLGTFSYNEQFF. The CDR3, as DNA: TGTGCCAGCAGCCCCCAAGGGCTTGGCACCTTCTCCTACAATGAGCAGTTCTTC. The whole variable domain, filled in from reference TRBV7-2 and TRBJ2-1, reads GAGVSQSPSNKVTEKGKDVELRCDPISGHTALYWYRQSLGQGLEFLIYFQGNSAPDKSGLPSDRFSAERTGGSVSTLTIQRTQQEDSAVYLCASSPQGLGTFSYNEQFFGPGTRLTVL.

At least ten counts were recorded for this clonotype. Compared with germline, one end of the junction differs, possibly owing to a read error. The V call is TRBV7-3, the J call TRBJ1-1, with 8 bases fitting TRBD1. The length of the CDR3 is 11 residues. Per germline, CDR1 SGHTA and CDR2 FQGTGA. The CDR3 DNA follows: TGTGCCAGCAGCTTAAGGCAGGGGGCCCGATTT. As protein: CASSLRQGARF.

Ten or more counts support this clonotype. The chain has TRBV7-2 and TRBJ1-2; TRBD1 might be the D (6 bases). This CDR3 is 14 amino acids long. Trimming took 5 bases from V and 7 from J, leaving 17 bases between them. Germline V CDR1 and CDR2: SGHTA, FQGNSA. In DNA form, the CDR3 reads TGTGCCAGCAGCACGGGGGGGACAAAGTCTGGCTACACCTTC. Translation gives CASSTGGTKSGYTF.